The next 3 T cell receptor beta chains were all read from a single sample in a study of PD-L1 blockade in urothelial cancer. Assay: immunoSEQ multiplex PCR; the TCRdb copy retains only in-frame clones and omits some. The table has approximately 110,000 clones, roughly 84% seen once. The sample in question was PBMCs, obtained around atezolizumab (anti-PD-L1) treatment. The receptors were sampled from a man between 50 and 59 years old with urothelial cancer.

The rearrangement joins TRBV27 to TRBJ2-6; TRBD1 aligns across 7 bases. J lost 2 bases, V lost 5 bases, and 6 bases had no gene match. From germline, CDR1 is MNHEY and CDR2 SMNVEV (reference sequence). This CDR3 contains 16 residues. For the CDR3, the DNA is TGTGCCAGCAGTCCCGGCACAGGGGCTGGGGCCAACGTCCTGACTTTC. Protein product: CASSPGTGAGANVLTF. The entire variable domain, with the rest obtained from reference TRBV27 and TRBJ2-6, is as follows: EAQVTQNPRYLITVTGKKLTVTCSQNMNHEYMSWYRQDPGLGLRQIYYSMNVEVTDKGDVPEGYKVSRKEKRNFPLILESPSPNQTSLYFCASSPGTGAGANVLTFGAGSRLTVL.

The chain joins TRBV2 to TRBJ1-2; 9 bases align to TRBD1. The ends lost 5 bases at V and 4 bases at J; junction bases unmatched: 5. CDR1 is SNHLY, CDR2 FYNNEI, per germline. CDR3 size: 14 residues. The CDR3, as DNA: TGTGCCAGCAGTTTCGACAGGGGGATCTATGGCTACACCTTC. Its translation: CASSFDRGIYGYTF. Variable domain in full (rest from reference TRBV2 and TRBJ1-2): EPEVTQTPSHQVTQMGQEVILRCVPISNHLYFYWYRQILGQKVEFLVSFYNNEISEKSEIFDDQFSVERPDGSNFTLKIRSTKLEDSAMYFCASSFDRGIYGYTFGSGTRLTVV.

The chain carries TRBV7-8 and TRBJ1-5, with D possibly being TRBD1 (6 bases). Germline assignment: CDR1 SGHVS and CDR2 FQNEAQ. The CDR3 sequence is 16 residues long. Trimming took 1 base from V and 0 from J, leaving 10 bases between them. The chain's CDR3 is CASSLGHRDSNQPQHF. Written as DNA, the CDR3 is TGTGCCAGCAGCTTAGGGCACAGGGATAGCAATCAGCCCCAGCATTTT.